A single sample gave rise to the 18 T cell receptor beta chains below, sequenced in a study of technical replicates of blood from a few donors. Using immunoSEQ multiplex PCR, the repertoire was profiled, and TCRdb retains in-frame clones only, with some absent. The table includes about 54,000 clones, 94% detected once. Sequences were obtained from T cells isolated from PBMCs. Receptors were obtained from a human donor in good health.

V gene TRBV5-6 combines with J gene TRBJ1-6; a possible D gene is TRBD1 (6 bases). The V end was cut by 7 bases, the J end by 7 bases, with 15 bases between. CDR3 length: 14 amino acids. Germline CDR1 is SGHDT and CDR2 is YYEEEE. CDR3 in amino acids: CASLSGTRNSPLHF. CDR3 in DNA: TGTGCCAGCCTGTCCGGGACACGGAATTCACCCCTCCACTTT.

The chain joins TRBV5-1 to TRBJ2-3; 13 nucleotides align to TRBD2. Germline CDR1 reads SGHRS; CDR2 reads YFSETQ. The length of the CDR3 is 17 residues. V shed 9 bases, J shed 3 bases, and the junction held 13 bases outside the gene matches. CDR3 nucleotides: TGCGCCACCTCAAGACTAGCGGGAGGAGGGATGACAGATACGCAGTATTTT. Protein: CATSRLAGGGMTDTQYF.

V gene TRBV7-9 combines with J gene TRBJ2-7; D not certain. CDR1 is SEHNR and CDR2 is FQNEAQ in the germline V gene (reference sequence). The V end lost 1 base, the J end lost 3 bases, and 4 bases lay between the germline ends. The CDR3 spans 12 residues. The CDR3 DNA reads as TGTGCCAGCAGCTTAGACATCTACGAGCAGTACTTC. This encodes CASSLDIYEQYF.

For the CDR3, the DNA is TGTGCCAGCAGCCTAGGCGGGGGCTCTGGGGCCAACGTCCTGACTTTC. Residues: CASSLGGGSGANVLTF. The chain is built from TRBV5-4 and TRBJ2-6; TRBD2 matches 7 bases. After removal of 4 bases from V and 0 bases from J, the junction contained 4 bases not matched to a gene. The CDR3 sequence is 16 residues long. The germline CDR1 and CDR2 sequences are SGHNT and YYREEE (reference sequence).

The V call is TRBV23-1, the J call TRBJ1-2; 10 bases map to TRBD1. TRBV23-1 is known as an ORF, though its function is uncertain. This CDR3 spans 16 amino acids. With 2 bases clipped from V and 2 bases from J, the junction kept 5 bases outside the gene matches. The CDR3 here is CASSQLQTGGNYGYTF. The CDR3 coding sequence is TGCGCCAGCAGTCAACTTCAGACAGGGGGCAACTATGGCTACACCTTC.

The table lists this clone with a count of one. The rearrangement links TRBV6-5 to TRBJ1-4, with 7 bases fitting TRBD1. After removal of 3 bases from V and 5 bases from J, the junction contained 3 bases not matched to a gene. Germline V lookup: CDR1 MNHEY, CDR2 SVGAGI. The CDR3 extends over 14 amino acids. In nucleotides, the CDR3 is TGTGCCAGCAGTTATTCAGGGGGGAATGAAAAACTGTTTTTT. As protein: CASSYSGGNEKLFF.

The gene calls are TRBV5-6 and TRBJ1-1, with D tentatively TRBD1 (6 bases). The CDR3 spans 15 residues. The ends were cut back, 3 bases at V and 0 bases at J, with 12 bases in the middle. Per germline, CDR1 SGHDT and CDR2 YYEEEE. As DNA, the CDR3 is TGTGCCAGCAGCTCTTGGACAGAGATGAACACTGAAGCTTTCTTT. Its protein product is CASSSWTEMNTEAFF.

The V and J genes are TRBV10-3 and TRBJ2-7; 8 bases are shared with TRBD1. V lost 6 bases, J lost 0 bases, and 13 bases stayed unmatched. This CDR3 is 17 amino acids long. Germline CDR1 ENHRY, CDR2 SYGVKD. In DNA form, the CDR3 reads TGTGCCATCAGCGTGGCCCCTAGGACAGGGAGCTCCTACGAGCAGTACTTC. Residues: CAISVAPRTGSSYEQYF.

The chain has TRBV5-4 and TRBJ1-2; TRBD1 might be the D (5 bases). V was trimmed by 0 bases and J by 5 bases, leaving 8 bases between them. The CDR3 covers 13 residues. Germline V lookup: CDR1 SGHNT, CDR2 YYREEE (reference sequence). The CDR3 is CASSLVTGYGYTF. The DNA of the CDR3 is TGTGCCAGCAGCTTGGTTACAGGTTATGGCTACACCTTC.

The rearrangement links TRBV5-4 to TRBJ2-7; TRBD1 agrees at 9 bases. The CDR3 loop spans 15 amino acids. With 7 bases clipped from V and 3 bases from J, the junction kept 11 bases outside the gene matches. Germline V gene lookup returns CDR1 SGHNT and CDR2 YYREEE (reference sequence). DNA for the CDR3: TGTGCCAGCTCACCTCCGGGACAGGGATACTACGAGCAGTACTTC. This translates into CASSPPGQGYYEQYF.

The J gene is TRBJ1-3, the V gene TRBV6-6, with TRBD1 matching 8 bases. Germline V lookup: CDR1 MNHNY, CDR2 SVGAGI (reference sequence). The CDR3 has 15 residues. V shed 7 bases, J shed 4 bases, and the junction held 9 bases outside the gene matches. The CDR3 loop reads CASTPVDRAGNTIYF. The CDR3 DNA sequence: TGTGCCAGCACCCCTGTGGACAGGGCGGGAAACACCATATATTTT.

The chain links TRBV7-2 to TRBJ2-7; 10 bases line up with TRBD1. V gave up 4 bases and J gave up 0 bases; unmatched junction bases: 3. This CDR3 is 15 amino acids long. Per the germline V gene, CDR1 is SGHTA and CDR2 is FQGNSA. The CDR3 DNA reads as TGTGCCAGCAGCTGGGGACAGGGGAGCTCCTACGAGCAGTACTTC. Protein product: CASSWGQGSSYEQYF.

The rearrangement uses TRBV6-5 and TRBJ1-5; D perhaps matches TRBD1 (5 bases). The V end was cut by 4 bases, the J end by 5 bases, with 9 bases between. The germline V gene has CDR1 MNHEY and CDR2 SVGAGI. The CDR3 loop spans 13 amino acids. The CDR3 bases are TGTGCCAGCAGTTCAGGGCCGGATCAGCCCCAGCATTTT. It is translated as CASSSGPDQPQHF.

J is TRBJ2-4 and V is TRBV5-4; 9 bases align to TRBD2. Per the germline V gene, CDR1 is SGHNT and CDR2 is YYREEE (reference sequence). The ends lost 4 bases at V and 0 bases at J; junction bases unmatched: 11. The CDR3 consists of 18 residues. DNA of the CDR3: TGTGCCAGCAGCAATAGCGGGGGCGATACGCTAGCCAAAAACATTCAGTACTTC. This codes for CASSNSGGDTLAKNIQYF.

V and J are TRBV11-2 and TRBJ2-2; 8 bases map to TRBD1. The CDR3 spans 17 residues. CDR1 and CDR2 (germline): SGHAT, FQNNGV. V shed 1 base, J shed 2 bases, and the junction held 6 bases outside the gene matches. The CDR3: CASSLGAGTGNTGELFF. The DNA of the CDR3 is TGTGCCAGCAGCTTAGGTGCCGGGACAGGAAACACCGGGGAGCTGTTTTTT.

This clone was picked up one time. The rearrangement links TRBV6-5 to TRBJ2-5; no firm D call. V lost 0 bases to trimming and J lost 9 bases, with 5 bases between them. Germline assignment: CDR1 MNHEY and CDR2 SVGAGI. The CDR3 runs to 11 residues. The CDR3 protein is CASSYSSAQYF. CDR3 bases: TGTGCCAGCAGTTACTCGAGCGCCCAGTACTTC.

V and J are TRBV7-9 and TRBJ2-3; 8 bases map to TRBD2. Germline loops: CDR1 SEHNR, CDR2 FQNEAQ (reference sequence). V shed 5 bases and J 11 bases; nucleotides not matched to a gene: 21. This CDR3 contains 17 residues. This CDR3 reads CASSPGLGGFTQYWQYF. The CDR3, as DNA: TGTGCCAGCAGCCCGGGACTAGGAGGTTTTACGCAGTATTGGCAGTATTTT.

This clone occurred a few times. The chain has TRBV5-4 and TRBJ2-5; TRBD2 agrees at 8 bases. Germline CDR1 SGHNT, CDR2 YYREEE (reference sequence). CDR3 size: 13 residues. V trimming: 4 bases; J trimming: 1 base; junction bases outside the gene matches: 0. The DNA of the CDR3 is TGTGCCAGCAGCCGGGGGGGCCAAGAGACCCAGTACTTC. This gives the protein CASSRGGQETQYF.